This T cell receptor beta chain emerged from a study of blood T cell repertoires in COVID-19. Study at large: T cells, B-cell-depleted T cells, or PBMCs provided the cDNA or gDNA that served as material.

TCRdb's copy holds only in-frame clones and misses some; the assay was immunoSEQ multiplex PCR. The sample lists 110,000 to 150,000 clones, around 85% occurring once. Germline loops: CDR1 KGHSH, CDR2 LQKENI. The length of the CDR3 is 14 residues. V was pared by 3 bases and J by 4 bases, with 5 bases of the junction left unmatched. The chain carries TRBV18 and TRBJ1-2; 7 bases match TRBD1. What was sequenced was peripheral blood. This clonotype was sampled from a man in his forties or fifties with acute or convalescent COVID-19. The CDR3 coding sequence is TGTGCCAGCTCACCTGACAGGGCCCTCTATGGCTACACCTTC. It translates to CASSPDRALYGYTF.